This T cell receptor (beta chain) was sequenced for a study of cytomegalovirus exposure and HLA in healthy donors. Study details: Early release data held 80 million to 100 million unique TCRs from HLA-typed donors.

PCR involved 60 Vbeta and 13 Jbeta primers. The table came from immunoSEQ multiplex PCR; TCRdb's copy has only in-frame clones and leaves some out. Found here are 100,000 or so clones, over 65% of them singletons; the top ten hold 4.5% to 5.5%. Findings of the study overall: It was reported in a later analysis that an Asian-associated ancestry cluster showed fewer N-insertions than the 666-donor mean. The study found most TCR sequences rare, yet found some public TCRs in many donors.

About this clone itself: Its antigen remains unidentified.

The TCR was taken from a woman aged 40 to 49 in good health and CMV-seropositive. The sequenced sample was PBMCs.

The CDR3 coding sequence is TGTGCCAGCAGTTTATTTAGACTAGCGGGAGACACGGTCTACGAGCAGTACTTC. This sequence encodes CASSLFRLAGDTVYEQYF. The chain employs TRBV27 and TRBJ2-7; 12 bases are a match to TRBD2. CDR3 length equals 18 residues. Germline trimming cut 1 base from V and 3 bases from J; bases unmatched to any gene: 10. Germline CDR1 reads MNHEY; CDR2 reads SMNVEV (reference sequence).